What follows is one T cell receptor (beta chain) and its context. The target antigen is unknown. The sample originates from a study of OX40 agonist ivuxolimab in advanced cancers. Looking at the study overall: Patients' therapy was ivuxolimab, an antibody that acts as an agonist of OX40 (CD134).

Findings and limits, study-wide: Researchers did not establish what antigens the expanded peripheral T cells target. Low clonal expansion, among the lowest seen, marked partial responders at 0.1-3.0 mg/kg. Blood T cells, both CD4+ and CD8+, expanded clonally by week 6 at 0.1 to 3.0 mg/kg.

The CDR3 sequence is 16 residues long. Looked up from germline, CDR1 is LGHNA and CDR2 is YSLEER. The V and J ends lost 0 bases and 5 bases respectively, with 14 bases between them. Data came from immunoSEQ multiplex PCR; TCRdb stores just in-frame clones and leaves some out. The sample shows 65,000 to 95,000 clones, 80% to 95% of them seen only once. This clonotype was obtained from an adult with an advanced solid tumor such as melanoma, head and neck, liver or kidney cancer. The source material was CD4+ or CD8+ T cells sorted from blood, sampled in a trial of the OX40 agonist ivuxolimab. The chain employs TRBV4-3 and TRBJ2-4; perhaps TRBD1 as D (6 bases). CDR3 DNA: TGCGCCAGCAGCCAAGATAGCACAGGGCTTCAAAACATTCAGTACTTC. Translation gives CASSQDSTGLQNIQYF.